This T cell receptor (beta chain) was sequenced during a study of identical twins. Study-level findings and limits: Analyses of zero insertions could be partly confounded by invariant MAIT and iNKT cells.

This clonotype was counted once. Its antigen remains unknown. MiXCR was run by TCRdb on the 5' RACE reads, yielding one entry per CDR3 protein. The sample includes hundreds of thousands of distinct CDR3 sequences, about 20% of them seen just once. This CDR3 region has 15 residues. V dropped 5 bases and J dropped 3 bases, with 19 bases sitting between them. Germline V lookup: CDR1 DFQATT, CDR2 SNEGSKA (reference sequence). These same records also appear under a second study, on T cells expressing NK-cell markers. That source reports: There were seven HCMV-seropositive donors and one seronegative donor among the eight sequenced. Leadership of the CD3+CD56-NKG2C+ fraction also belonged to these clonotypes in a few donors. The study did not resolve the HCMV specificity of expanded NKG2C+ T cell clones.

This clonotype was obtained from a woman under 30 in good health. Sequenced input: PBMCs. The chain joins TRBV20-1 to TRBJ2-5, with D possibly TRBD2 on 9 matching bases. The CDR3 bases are TGCAGTGCTCAGGGGGCTAGCGGGACGGAAGAGACCCAGTACTTC. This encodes CSAQGASGTEETQYF.